The entry below gives a single TCR beta chain sequence along with its context. The antigen is not known. This sample was taken from a study of cytomegalovirus exposure and HLA in healthy donors. As for the study in general: Later, an analysis reported that the 120 or so validation repertoires had used the same platform as the roughly 720 first-cohort repertoires. Broader study findings: Generally TCR sequences proved uncommon, though certain public TCRs appeared in numerous donors. It was reported that the classifier diagnosed cytomegalovirus status with high specificity and sensitivity in both the original and validation cohorts. Investigators reported 150 to 200 TCR beta chains as tied to cytomegalovirus.

From germline, CDR1 is LGHNA and CDR2 YSLEER. The CDR3 loop spans 21 amino acids. The V and J ends lost 0 bases and 6 bases, in that order; junction bases with no gene match: 17. Method: immunoSEQ multiplex PCR; TCRdb's copy keeps in-frame clones and lacks some. The repertoire holds roughly 300,000 clones, with roughly 85% as singletons. Sequenced input: PBMCs. V usage is TRBV4-3 and J usage is TRBJ2-2; 12 bases fit TRBD2. The clonotype was recovered from a woman younger than 35 in good health and CMV-seronegative. CDR3 nucleotide sequence: TGCGCCAGCAGCCAAGATCCCCACTTGATGACTAGCGGGAGAGTGGCCGGGGAGCTGTTTTTT. It encodes CASSQDPHLMTSGRVAGELFF.